This T cell receptor beta chain was found in a study of blood T cell repertoires in COVID-19. Study as a whole: The samples span acute and convalescent COVID-19 from the United States, Italy and Spain. Sources were T cells, B-cell-depleted T cells, or PBMCs; the material itself was cDNA or gDNA.

Original methodology: For nucleated cells, counts were estimated from reference gene primer amplification. Generated by immunoSEQ multiplex PCR, the TCRdb table keeps only in-frame clones and is missing some. D and trimming were read from the DNA, whereas the V and J calls and clone size are those reported in that table. The sample records about 64,000 clones, less than 85% being singletons. Trimming stripped 3 bases from V and 5 bases from J, with 16 bases between. Germline V gene sequence: CDR1 MGHDK, CDR2 SYGVNS. This CDR3 is 15 amino acids long. The receptor was isolated from a human donor in a cohort sampled during active COVID-19. The sequencing sample was made of peripheral blood. The chain couples TRBV25-1 to TRBJ1-1; no reliable D call. The CDR3 DNA is TGTGCCAGCAGTGATCGGGTAGGTTTCGTAACTGAAGCTTTCTTT. It yields the protein CASSDRVGFVTEAFF.